This entry is about one TCR beta chain. Its antigen is still unknown. The whole isolated RNA underwent reverse transcription, so sequencing captured expressed TCRB transcripts. Profiling relied on immunoSEQ multiplex PCR, and the TCRdb table lists in-frame clones only, not all of them. The sample records 150,000 to 170,000 clones, 10% being singletons. The sample comes from a study of beta chain features in type 1 diabetes. Findings and limits, study-wide: Relative to healthy donors, patients appeared to have naive, central memory and Treg TCRB repertoires that were more similar. Equally in patients and controls, PCR might preferentially amplify shorter templates. TCRB CDR3s were moderately but significantly shorter in Type 1 diabetes patients in all four CD4+ subsets.

CDR1 and CDR2 from the germline V gene are SGHAT and FQNNGV. This CDR3 spans 14 amino acids. Unmatched junction bases numbered 5, after V lost 3 bases and J lost 8 bases. The V gene is TRBV11-2, the J gene TRBJ2-1, with 9 bases lining up with TRBD2. This receptor was obtained from a man aged 25-45 years with type 1 diabetes. The sample consisted of central memory CD4+ T cells from blood. The CDR3: CASSFYSGSHEQFF. CDR3 DNA: TGTGCCAGCAGCTTCTATAGCGGGAGTCATGAGCAGTTCTTC.